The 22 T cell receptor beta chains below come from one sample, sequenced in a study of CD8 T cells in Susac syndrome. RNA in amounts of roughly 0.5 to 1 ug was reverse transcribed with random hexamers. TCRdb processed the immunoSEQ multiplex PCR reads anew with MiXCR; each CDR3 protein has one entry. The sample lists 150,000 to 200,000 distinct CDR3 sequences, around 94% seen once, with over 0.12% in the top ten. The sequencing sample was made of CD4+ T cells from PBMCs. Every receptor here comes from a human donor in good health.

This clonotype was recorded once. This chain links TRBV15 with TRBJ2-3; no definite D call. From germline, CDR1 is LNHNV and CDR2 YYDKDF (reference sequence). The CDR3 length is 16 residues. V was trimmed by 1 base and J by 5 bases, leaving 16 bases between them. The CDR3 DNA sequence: TGTGCCACCAGCAGAGCCGACGCCAACTCGGTAGATACGCAGTATTTT. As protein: CATSRADANSVDTQYF.

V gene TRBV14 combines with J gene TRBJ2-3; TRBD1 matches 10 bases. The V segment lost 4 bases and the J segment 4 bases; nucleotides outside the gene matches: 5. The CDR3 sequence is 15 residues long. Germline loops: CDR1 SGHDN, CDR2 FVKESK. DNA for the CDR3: TGTGCCAGCAGCCTGGACAGGGGGACGGCAGATACGCAGTATTTT. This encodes CASSLDRGTADTQYF.

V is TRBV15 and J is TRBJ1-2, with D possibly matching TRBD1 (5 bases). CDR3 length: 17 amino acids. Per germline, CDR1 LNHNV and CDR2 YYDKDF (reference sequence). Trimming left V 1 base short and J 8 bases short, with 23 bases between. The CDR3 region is CATSRAEGAVGGGGYTF. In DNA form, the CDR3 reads TGTGCCACCAGCAGAGCAGAAGGGGCGGTCGGAGGCGGAGGCTACACCTTC.

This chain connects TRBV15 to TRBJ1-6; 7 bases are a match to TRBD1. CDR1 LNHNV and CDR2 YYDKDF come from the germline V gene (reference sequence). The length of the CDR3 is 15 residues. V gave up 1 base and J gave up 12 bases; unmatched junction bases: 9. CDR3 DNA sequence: TGTGCCACCAGCAGAGGACAGGGTTCGTCCGGACCCCTCCACTTT. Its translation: CATSRGQGSSGPLHF.

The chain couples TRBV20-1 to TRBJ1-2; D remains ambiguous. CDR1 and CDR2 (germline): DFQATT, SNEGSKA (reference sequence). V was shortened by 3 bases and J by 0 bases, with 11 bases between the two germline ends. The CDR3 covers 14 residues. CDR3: CSASVVVPNYGYTF. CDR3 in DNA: TGCAGTGCTAGCGTTGTGGTACCTAACTATGGCTACACCTTC.

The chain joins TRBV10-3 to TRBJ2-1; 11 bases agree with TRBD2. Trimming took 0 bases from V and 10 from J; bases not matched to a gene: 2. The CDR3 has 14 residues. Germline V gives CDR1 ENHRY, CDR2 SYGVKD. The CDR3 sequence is CAISESASGGEQFF. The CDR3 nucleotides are TGTGCCATCAGTGAGTCGGCTAGCGGGGGGGAGCAGTTCTTC.

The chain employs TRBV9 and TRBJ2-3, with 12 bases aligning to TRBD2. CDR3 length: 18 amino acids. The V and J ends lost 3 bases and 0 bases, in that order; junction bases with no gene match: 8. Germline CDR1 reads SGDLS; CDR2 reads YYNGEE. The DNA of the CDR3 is TGTGCCAGCAGCGAAGGGACTAGCGGGCATTCTAGCACAGATACGCAGTATTTT. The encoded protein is CASSEGTSGHSSTDTQYF.

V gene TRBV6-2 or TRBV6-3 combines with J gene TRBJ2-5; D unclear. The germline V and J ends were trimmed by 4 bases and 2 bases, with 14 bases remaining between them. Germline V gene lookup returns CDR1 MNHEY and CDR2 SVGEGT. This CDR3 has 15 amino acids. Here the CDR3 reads CASSLTGLRQETQYF. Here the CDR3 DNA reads TGTGCCAGCAGTTTGACTGGATTGAGGCAAGAGACCCAGTACTTC.

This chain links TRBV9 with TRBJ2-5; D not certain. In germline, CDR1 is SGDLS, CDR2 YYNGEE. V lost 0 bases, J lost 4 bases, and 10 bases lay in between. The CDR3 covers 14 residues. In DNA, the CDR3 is TGTGCCAGCAGCGTAGCTGTGAGCGCAGAGACCCAGTACTTC. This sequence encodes CASSVAVSAETQYF. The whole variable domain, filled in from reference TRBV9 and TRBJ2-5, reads DSGVTQTPKHLITATGQRVTLRCSPRSGDLSVYWYQQSLDQGLQFLIQYYNGEERAKGNILERFSAQQFPDLHSELNLSSLELGDSALYFCASSVAVSAETQYFGPGTRLLVL.

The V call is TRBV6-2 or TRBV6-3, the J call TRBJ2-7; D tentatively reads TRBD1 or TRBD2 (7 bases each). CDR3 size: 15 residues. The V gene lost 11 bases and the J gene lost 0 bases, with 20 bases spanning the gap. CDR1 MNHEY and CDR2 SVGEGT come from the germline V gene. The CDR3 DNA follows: TGTGCCTCAAGGGGGCCGGGGGGCAGCTCCTACGAGCAGTACTTC. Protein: CASRGPGGSSYEQYF.

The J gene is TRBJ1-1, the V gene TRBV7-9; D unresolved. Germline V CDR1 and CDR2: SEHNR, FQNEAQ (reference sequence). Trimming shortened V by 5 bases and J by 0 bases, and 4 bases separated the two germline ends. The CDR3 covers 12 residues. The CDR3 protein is CASSDVNTEAFF. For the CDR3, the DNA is TGTGCCAGCAGCGACGTGAACACTGAAGCTTTCTTT.

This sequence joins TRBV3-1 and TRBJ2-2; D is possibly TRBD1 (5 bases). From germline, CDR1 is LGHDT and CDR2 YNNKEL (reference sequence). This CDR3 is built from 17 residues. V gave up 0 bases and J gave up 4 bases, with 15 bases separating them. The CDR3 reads CASSQDRWQGGTGELFF. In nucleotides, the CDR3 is TGTGCCAGCAGCCAAGATAGATGGCAGGGCGGCACCGGGGAGCTGTTTTTT.

The CDR3 protein is CASSLATGSLAGELFF. CDR3 DNA: TGCGCCAGCAGCTTGGCAACAGGGTCGTTGGCCGGGGAGCTGTTTTTT. The chain carries TRBV5-1 and TRBJ2-2, with D possibly TRBD1 on 6 matching bases. Germline V lookup: CDR1 SGHRS, CDR2 YFSETQ. V gave up 0 bases and J gave up 6 bases, with 15 bases separating them. There are 16 residues in the CDR3.

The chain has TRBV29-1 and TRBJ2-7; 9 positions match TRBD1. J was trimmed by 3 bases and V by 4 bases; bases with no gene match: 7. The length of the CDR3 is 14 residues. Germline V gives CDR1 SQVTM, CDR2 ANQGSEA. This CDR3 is CSVGGGTGYYEQYF. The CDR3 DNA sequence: TGCAGCGTTGGCGGTGGGACAGGGTACTACGAGCAGTACTTC.

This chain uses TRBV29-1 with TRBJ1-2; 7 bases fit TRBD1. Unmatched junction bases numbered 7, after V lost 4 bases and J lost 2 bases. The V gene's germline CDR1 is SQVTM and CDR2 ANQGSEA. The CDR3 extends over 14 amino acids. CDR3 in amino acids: CSVGQGRGNYGYTF. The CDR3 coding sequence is TGCAGCGTTGGACAGGGAAGAGGGAACTATGGCTACACCTTC.

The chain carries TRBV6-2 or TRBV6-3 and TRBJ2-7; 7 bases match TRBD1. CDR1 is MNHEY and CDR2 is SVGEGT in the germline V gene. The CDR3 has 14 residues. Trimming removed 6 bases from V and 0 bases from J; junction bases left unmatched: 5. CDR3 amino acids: CASSIRGSSYEQYF. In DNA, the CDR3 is TGTGCCAGCAGCATCAGGGGGAGCTCCTACGAGCAGTACTTC.

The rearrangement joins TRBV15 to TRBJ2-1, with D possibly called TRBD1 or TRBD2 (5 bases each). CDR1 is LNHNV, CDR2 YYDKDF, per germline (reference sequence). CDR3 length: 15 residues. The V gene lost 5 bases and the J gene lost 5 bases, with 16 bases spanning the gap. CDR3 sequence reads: CATSPGGRSHNEQFF. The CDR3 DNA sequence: TGTGCCACCAGCCCTGGGGGTAGGTCCCACAATGAGCAGTTCTTC.

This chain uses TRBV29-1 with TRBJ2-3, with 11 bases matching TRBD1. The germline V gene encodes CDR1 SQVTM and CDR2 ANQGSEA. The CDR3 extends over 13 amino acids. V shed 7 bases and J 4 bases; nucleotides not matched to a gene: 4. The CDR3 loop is CSGGTGGSDTQYF. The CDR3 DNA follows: TGCAGCGGGGGGACAGGGGGATCAGATACGCAGTATTTT.

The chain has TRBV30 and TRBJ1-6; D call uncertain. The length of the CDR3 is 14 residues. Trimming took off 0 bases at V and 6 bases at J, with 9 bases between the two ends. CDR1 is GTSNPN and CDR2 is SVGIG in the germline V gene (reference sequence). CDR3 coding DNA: TGTGCCTGGAGTGTACCTGGAGGTAATTCACCCCTCCACTTT. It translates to CAWSVPGGNSPLHF.

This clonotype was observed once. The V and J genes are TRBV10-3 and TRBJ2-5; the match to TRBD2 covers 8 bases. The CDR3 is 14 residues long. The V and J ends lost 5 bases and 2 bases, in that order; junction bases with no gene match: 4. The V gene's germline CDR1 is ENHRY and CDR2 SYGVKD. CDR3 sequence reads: CAISSGTSQETQYF. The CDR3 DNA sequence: TGTGCCATCAGTTCCGGGACTAGTCAAGAGACCCAGTACTTC.

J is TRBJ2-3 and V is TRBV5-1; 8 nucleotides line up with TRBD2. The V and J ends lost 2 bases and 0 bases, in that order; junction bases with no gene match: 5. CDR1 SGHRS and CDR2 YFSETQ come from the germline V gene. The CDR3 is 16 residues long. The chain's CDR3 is CASSFGLAQSTDTQYF. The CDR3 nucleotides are TGCGCCAGCAGCTTCGGACTAGCCCAGAGCACAGATACGCAGTATTTT.

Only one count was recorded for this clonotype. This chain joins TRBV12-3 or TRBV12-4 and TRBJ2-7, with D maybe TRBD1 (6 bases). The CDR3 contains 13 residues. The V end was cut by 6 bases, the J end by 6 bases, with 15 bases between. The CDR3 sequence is CASSLSGGGEQYF. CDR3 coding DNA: TGTGCCAGCAGCCTAAGTGGGGGCGGCGAGCAGTACTTC.